This T cell receptor (beta chain) originates from a study of T-cell reconstitution after alpha-beta-depleted transplantation in children (dated by TCRdb to about 2016). Background on the whole study: Using TCR repertoire profiling, the study quantitatively followed how T-cell immune reconstitution unfolded in children after TCRalphabeta/CD19-depleted allogeneic hematopoietic cell transplantation.

Library preparation used PCR. For sequencing, an Illumina HiSeq 2500 was employed. TCR libraries were prepared with molecular barcoding, using unique molecular identifiers to normalize TCRbeta repertoire quantification. In-frame beta chains were kept once TCRdb had trimmed the public reads at Q25 with fastp and called clones with MiXCR. One record per CDR3 amino acid sequence lists the most common genes and DNA. Counted in this sample were about 690,000 distinct CDR3 sequences; roughly 15% of them appeared once. Of the sample, approximately 1.1% is held by the ten largest clones. This clonotype came up a few times. The specificity of this receptor is unknown. Per-nucleotide qualities are absent, and no much larger clonotype sits a single base away. From the germline V gene, CDR1 is SGHRS and CDR2 is YFSETQ. Including the terminal cysteine and phenylalanine, the CDR3 comprises 15 residues. This entry keeps only the CDR3 DNA: 45 bases, framed from base 1. A distance of 13 bases separates the germline ends of V and J, which lose 4 bases and 0 bases respectively.

The sequence was obtained from a human donor who donated a stem cell graft to a child with acute myeloid leukemia. The chain employs TRBV5-1 and TRBJ2-5; D gene: possibly TRBD1, on 6 matching bases. The sample here was PBMCs from the stem cell graft donor, taken from the stem cell graft. The DNA sequence is TGCGCCAGCAGCCCGCAACAGGGCGACCAAGAGACCCAGTACTTC. This sequence encodes CASSPQQGDQETQYF.